This T cell receptor beta chain is drawn from a study of CD8+ T cells in alopecia areata. Treatment reported: oral pan-JAK inhibitor, 5-10 mg twice daily. Lesional scalp punch biopsies and peripheral blood came from alopecia areata patients. Findings and caveats of the study: Both scalp clonality and the expanded CD8+ clones among the top 100 showed a significant decrease with tofacitinib.

Trimming stripped 0 bases from V and 10 bases from J, with 12 bases between. In germline, CDR1 is GTSNPN, CDR2 SVGIG (reference sequence). CDR3 length equals 12 residues. A note on this clone: The target antigen is unknown.

cDNA reverse transcribed from extracted RNA served as the sequencing template. Some clones are missing from TCRdb's copy, which holds only in-frame ones; the method was immunoSEQ multiplex PCR. The data contain about 39,000 clones, 55% to 75% of them seen just once; the ten biggest clones take up about a fifth. This rearrangement joins TRBV30 to TRBJ1-1; D remains unclear. The source of this sequence is a human donor with alopecia areata. Here the sequenced sample was CD8+ T cells sorted from blood, taken at week 4, from a patient treated with tofacitinib. The CDR3 DNA reads as TGTGCCTGGAGTGTCAAGGAACGGGGAGCTTTCTTT. This codes for CAWSVKERGAFF.